This entry lists 18 T cell receptor beta chains sequenced from one sample in a study of T cells after yellow fever vaccination. TCRdb redid the calling of the 5' RACE reads with MiXCR, one entry per CDR3 protein. Among some 400,000 distinct CDR3 sequences listed, around 6.5% were seen once. Sequences were derived from PBMCs, sampled 5 days after the yellow fever booster vaccination. These receptors were taken from a man younger than 40 who received the YFV17D yellow fever vaccine.

Many counts were recorded for this clonotype. V gene TRBV3-1 combines with J gene TRBJ2-7; the D gene could be TRBD1 or TRBD2 (5 bases each). The CDR3 has 15 amino acids. The V end was cut by 4 bases, the J end by 0 bases, with 13 bases between. The germline gives CDR1 LGHDT, CDR2 YNNKEL (reference sequence). The CDR3 nucleotides read TGTGCCAGCAGCCCCCCCGGGACCGGCTCCTACGAGCAGTACTTC. Translating gives CASSPPGTGSYEQYF.

This clonotype was counted between two and nine times. The V and J genes are TRBV10-3 and TRBJ2-5, with 9 bases identical to TRBD2. Germline CDR1 and CDR2: ENHRY and SYGVKD. The CDR3 loop spans 15 amino acids. V trimming: 3 bases; J trimming: 5 bases; junction bases outside the gene matches: 7. CDR3 nucleotide sequence: TGTGCCATCAGTGATATGCTAGCGGGACTGGAGACCCAGTACTTC. The encoded protein is CAISDMLAGLETQYF.

The J gene is TRBJ2-3, the V gene TRBV20-1, with 7 bases that match TRBD2. V shed 6 bases, J shed 6 bases, and the junction held 12 bases outside the gene matches. CDR1 is DFQATT, CDR2 SNEGSKA, per germline (reference sequence). The CDR3 has 14 residues. CDR3 DNA: TGCAGTGCCCTCGCCGCCGGGCGGGGGGATACGCAGTATTTT. This encodes CSALAAGRGDTQYF.

The chain couples TRBV28 to TRBJ2-4; 7 bases match TRBD1. Trimming at V came to 10 bases and at J to 3 bases, leaving 9 bases not matched to a gene. The germline CDR1 and CDR2 sequences are MDHEN and SYDVKM. The CDR3 totals 14 residues. The CDR3 loop is CATRQGGVKNIQYF. As DNA, the CDR3 is TGTGCCACCCGACAGGGTGGGGTCAAAAACATTCAGTACTTC. The full variable domain, completed using reference TRBV28 and TRBJ2-4, is DVKVTQSSRYLVKRTGEKVFLECVQDMDHENMFWYRQDPGLGLRLIYFSYDVKMKEKGDIPEGYSVSREKKERFSLILESASTNQTSMYLCATRQGGVKNIQYFGAGTRLSVL.

The V and J genes are TRBV3-1 and TRBJ2-1; D is undetermined. The CDR3 sequence is 18 residues long. V was trimmed by 0 bases and J by 0 bases, leaving 15 bases between them. CDR1 is LGHDT, CDR2 YNNKEL, per germline (reference sequence). The CDR3 DNA follows: TGTGCCAGCAGCCAAGATCTGGGCTCCCCGAGCTCCTACAATGAGCAGTTCTTC. It codes for CASSQDLGSPSSYNEQFF.

The sample holds many counts of this clonotype. CDR3 residues: CASSQALEQYF. The CDR3 DNA reads as TGTGCCAGCAGCCAAGCTCTGGAGCAGTACTTC. J is TRBJ2-7 and V is TRBV3-1; the D is unclear. Germline-derived CDR1 and CDR2 are LGHDT and YNNKEL (reference sequence). The V gene lost 1 base and the J gene lost 7 bases, with 5 bases spanning the gap. This CDR3 spans 11 amino acids.

The V gene is TRBV7-2, the J gene TRBJ2-7; 9 bases are a match to TRBD1. The CDR3 covers 15 residues. CDR1 and CDR2 (germline): SGHTA, FQGNSA. Unmatched junction bases numbered 4, after V lost 0 bases and J lost 4 bases. The CDR3 DNA follows: TGTGCCAGCAGCTTAGCCGGGACAGGGTTTTACGAGCAGTACTTC. Translated, it gives CASSLAGTGFYEQYF.

J is TRBJ2-7 and V is TRBV27; D possibly corresponds to TRBD2 (5 bases). Germline CDR1 reads MNHEY; CDR2 reads SMNVEV (reference sequence). The CDR3 loop spans 14 amino acids. Deletions cut 5 bases from V and 0 bases from J, with 11 bases between. Here the CDR3 DNA reads TGTGCCAGCAGTCCCCGGACTGCCTCCTACGAGCAGTACTTC. It specifies CASSPRTASYEQYF.

Many counts were recorded for this clonotype. The chain couples TRBV24-1 to TRBJ2-3; no reliable D call. Germline CDR1 and CDR2: KGHDR and SFDVKD. V dropped 1 base and J dropped 5 bases, with 3 bases sitting between them. There are 12 residues in the CDR3. As DNA, the CDR3 is TGTGCCACCAGTGATTTCAGAGATACGCAGTATTTT. This translates into CATSDFRDTQYF.

This clonotype came up a few times. The genes are TRBV30 and TRBJ2-7, with D perhaps TRBD1 (6 bases). This CDR3 contains 13 residues. Germline loops: CDR1 GTSNPN, CDR2 SVGIG (reference sequence). V was pared by 0 bases and J by 9 bases, with 15 bases between. The CDR3 DNA is TGTGCCTGGAGTGTGACAGGTCCGACCGGGCAGTACTTC. Its protein product is CAWSVTGPTGQYF.

This clonotype was seen only a few times. V gene TRBV5-4 combines with J gene TRBJ2-2; D ambiguous. The CDR3 runs 14 residues. The V and J ends lost 0 bases and 7 bases respectively, with 10 bases between them. In germline, CDR1 is SGHNT, CDR2 YYREEE (reference sequence). CDR3 DNA sequence: TGTGCCAGCAGCTTGGGGAAGTCTCTCGGGGAGCTGTTTTTT. This sequence encodes CASSLGKSLGELFF.

The chain employs TRBV7-3 and TRBJ2-1; 8 bases agree with TRBD2. The germline CDR1 and CDR2 sequences are SGHTA and FQGTGA. The CDR3 runs 19 residues. The V segment lost 0 bases and the J segment 8 bases; nucleotides outside the gene matches: 18. DNA of the CDR3: TGTGCCAGCAGCTTAACGGACACGCGTAGCGGGATACAATCGGATGAGCAGTTCTTC. It codes for CASSLTDTRSGIQSDEQFF.

This clonotype has only a few counts. This chain joins TRBV7-9 and TRBJ1-2, with TRBD1 as a possible D gene (6 bases). The CDR3 consists of 14 residues. Per germline, CDR1 SEHNR and CDR2 FQNEAQ (reference sequence). V lost 3 bases to trimming and J lost 4 bases, with 12 bases between them. The CDR3 DNA is TGTGCCAGCAGCTTGGGGGCGGGATTCTATGGCTACACCTTC. Its translation: CASSLGAGFYGYTF.

Many counts were recorded for this clonotype. V is TRBV21-1 and J is TRBJ1-6; the table's D call, TRBD1, has no DNA check behind it. TRBV21-1 is a known pseudogene. This CDR3 has 17 amino acids. The CDR3 DNA follows: TGTGCCAGCCTTCGTGGACAGCGAGCTCCGGGTAATTCACCCCTCCACTTT. It yields the protein CASLRGQRAPGNSPLHF.

The chain is built from TRBV3-1 and TRBJ2-1, with D hard to call. The CDR3 contains 14 residues. V lost 0 bases and J 7 bases, leaving 10 bases between the germline ends. Germline lookup yields CDR1 LGHDT and CDR2 YNNKEL (reference sequence). The CDR3: CASSQDLGANEQFF. The CDR3 region has the DNA TGTGCCAGCAGCCAAGATTTAGGAGCGAATGAGCAGTTCTTC.

The chain combines TRBV6-2 or TRBV6-3 with TRBJ2-7, with a tentative D call TRBD1 (6 bases). V was trimmed by 5 bases and J by 1 base, leaving 12 bases between them. The CDR3 loop spans 14 amino acids. The germline gives CDR1 MNHEY, CDR2 SVGEGT. In nucleotides, the CDR3 is TGTGCCAGCAGTATACCTACAGGGTCCTACGAGCAGTACTTC. It yields the protein CASSIPTGSYEQYF.

This clonotype was observed a handful of times. The chain recombines TRBV20-1 with TRBJ2-7; 9 bases fit TRBD2. Germline CDR1 and CDR2: DFQATT and SNEGSKA (reference sequence). The ends lost 3 bases at V and 7 bases at J; junction bases unmatched: 4. The CDR3 has 12 residues. The CDR3 loop reads CSARLAGREQYF. The CDR3 DNA is TGCAGTGCTAGGCTAGCGGGACGAGAGCAGTACTTC.

The rearrangement joins TRBV19 to TRBJ2-1; D gene uncertain. The CDR3 sequence is 13 residues long. The V and J ends lost 6 bases and 5 bases respectively, with 11 bases between them. The germline gives CDR1 LNHDA, CDR2 SQIVND (reference sequence). The CDR3 coding sequence is TGTGCCAGTAGGAGGTTTGGGGACAATGAGCAGTTCTTC. It codes for CASRRFGDNEQFF.